The clone carrying this T cell receptor beta chain was observed once. What it recognizes is unknown. The sample holds other DNA sequences that translate to the same CDR3. TCRdb's table, derived via immunoSEQ multiplex PCR, lists solely in-frame clones and lacks some. Of 180,000 or so clones listed, approximately 95% are singletons. This sample is part of a study of T cell responses to AZD1222 COVID-19 vaccine. Study results and limitations: Epitopes outside B.1.351 and B.1.1.7 mutated regions reportedly drew nearly half of spike TCRs. It was only 6 or 7 AZD1222 recipients who were seropositive at baseline. Distributed over spike, vaccine-associated CD4 TCRs predominated at 160-218 and 743-854. Repertoire sampling was restricted to post-peak T cell response timepoints.

The CDR3 totals 14 residues. CDR1 and CDR2 (germline): KGHSH, LQKENI. The J segment lost 4 bases and the V segment lost 3 bases, leaving 2 bases of the junction unmatched. The source of this sequence is an adult who received the MenACWY meningococcal vaccine as a control. The genes are TRBV18 and TRBJ1-4; 7 positions agree with TRBD1. This specimen was peripheral blood, taken 28 days after the second dose of the MenACWY control vaccine. For the CDR3, the DNA is TGTGCCAGCTCACCTGGGACAGTTAATGAAAAACTGTTTTTT. It encodes CASSPGTVNEKLFF.